This T cell receptor beta chain is from a study of shared clonotypes between healthy human individuals. This CDR3 has 14 amino acids. CDR1 and CDR2 (germline): MDHEN, SYDVKM. V shed 6 bases, J shed 4 bases, and the junction held 5 bases outside the gene matches. All donors were Caucasian adults living in Nashville, Tennessee. Assay used: immunoSEQ multiplex PCR; TCRdb lists only in-frame clones, some missing. This sample yields some 510,000 clones, of which 79% are seen a single time; over 10% belongs to the top ten. Input material: PBMCs. This TCR was sampled from a woman aged 40 to 50 in good health. Some clones in this sample may be carry-over from other donors' samples. The chain joins TRBV28 to TRBJ1-2; 10 nucleotides line up with TRBD1. The CDR3 DNA reads as TGTGCCAGCAGGGGACAGGGGCGAAGCTATGGCTACACCTTC. Protein: CASRGQGRSYGYTF.